The present T cell receptor (beta chain) was sequenced within a study of cytomegalovirus exposure and HLA in healthy donors. Sequencing was performed with immunoSEQ multiplex PCR; in TCRdb, only in-frame clones are kept and a portion is missing. This table holds about 200,000 clones, around 84% found once. From germline, CDR1 is SGHRS and CDR2 YFSETQ. The CDR3 consists of 16 residues. J lost 5 bases, V lost 0 bases, and 11 bases had no gene match. The receptor's source is a woman aged 25 to 45 in good health and CMV-seropositive. The sample taken for sequencing was PBMCs. V gene TRBV5-1 combines with J gene TRBJ2-7, with 7 bases aligning to TRBD1. The CDR3 bases are TGCGCCAGCAGCTTGGCCGGGACAGCCCCAGAGGACGAGCAGTACTTC. Protein: CASSLAGTAPEDEQYF.